This T cell receptor beta chain stems from a study of blood T cells in healthy people across ages. General study results and limits: Age brought a roughly linear fall in TCR beta diversity measured per million T cells. The long-lived group displayed more naive CD4+ cells, plus higher diversity, than the aged donors did.

For this clonotype: No antigen is known for it. Its ends do not fully match the called genes, so a read error is possible.

With a J-beta primer mix and a sample-barcoded 5' primer, a second PCR ran roughly 6 to 12 cycles. TCRdb reprocessed the 5' RACE reads via MiXCR and lists one record per CDR3 protein. The sample consists of fewer than 950,000 distinct CDR3 sequences, 36% of them appearing once. The CDR3 length is 15 residues. CDR1 and CDR2 from the germline V gene are MNHEY and SVGAGI. Each donor's blood draw was approximately 10 milliliters of peripheral blood. Each sample gave at least 6.5 million isolated PBMCs. This TCR was sampled from a man between 18 and 29 years old in good health. The genes are TRBV6-5 and TRBJ2-1; a weak D match, TRBD2 (6 bases). The sequencing input was blood. The CDR3 DNA is TGTGCCAGCAGATCACGGGAGCACTCGATCAATAAGCAGTTCTTC. Protein sequence: CASRSREHSINKQFF.